This is a list of T cell receptor beta chains from one sample in a study of CD8 T cells in ankylosing spondylitis. TCRdb redid the calling of the 5' RACE reads with MiXCR, one entry per CDR3 protein. The profile shows around 480,000 distinct CDR3 sequences, approximately 17% of them singletons. The sample taken for sequencing was blood, either unsorted or a sorted T cell fraction (not recorded which). The receptors derive from a male donor with ankylosing spondylitis. Each CDR3 is given with its conserved first and last residue. The D gene is left open where the match is weak. Clone size appears in some rows only: once, few, many, or a class for an expanded clone.

clone size: -; V gene: TRBV20-1; J gene: TRBJ2-2; D gene: -; CDR3 protein: CSAREGNTGELFF; CDR3 DNA: TGCAGTGCTAGAGAGGGTAACACCGGGGAGCTGTTTTTT
clone size: few; V gene: TRBV2; J gene: TRBJ2-3; D gene: TRBD2; CDR3 protein: CASKAGPSTDTQYF; CDR3 DNA: TGTGCCAGCAAAGCGGGACCAAGCACAGATACGCAGTATTTT
clone size: -; V gene: TRBV18; J gene: TRBJ2-7; D gene: -; CDR3 protein: CASSAGPSYEQYF; CDR3 DNA: TGTGCCAGCTCAGCAGGACCGTCCTACGAGCAGTACTTC
clone size: few; V gene: TRBV20-1; J gene: TRBJ2-1; D gene: -; CDR3 protein: CSASVWANNEQFF; CDR3 DNA: TGCAGTGCTAGTGTGTGGGCGAACAATGAGCAGTTCTTC
clone size: few; V gene: TRBV7-2; J gene: TRBJ2-2; D gene: TRBD2; CDR3 protein: CASSLLSGRLGELFF; CDR3 DNA: TGTGCCAGCAGCTTACTAAGCGGGAGGCTCGGGGAGCTGTTTTTT
clone size: few; V gene: TRBV30; J gene: TRBJ2-2; D gene: -; CDR3 protein: CAWTAIGGPTGELFF; CDR3 DNA: TGTGCCTGGACCGCCATCGGGGGGCCCACCGGGGAGCTGTTTTTT
clone size: -; V gene: TRBV6-1; J gene: TRBJ2-5; D gene: -; CDR3 protein: CASSAYEGVKTQYF; CDR3 DNA: TGTGCCAGCAGTGCTTATGAGGGGGTGAAGACCCAGTACTTC
clone size: few; V gene: TRBV28; J gene: TRBJ1-1; D gene: -; CDR3 protein: CASSTVLTEAFF; CDR3 DNA: TGTGCCAGCAGCACAGTCCTCACTGAAGCTTTCTTT
clone size: few; V gene: TRBV11-1; J gene: TRBJ1-2; D gene: TRBD1; CDR3 protein: CASSSPRDRGLGNYGYTF; CDR3 DNA: TGTGCCAGCAGCTCGCCCCGGGACAGGGGATTAGGGAACTATGGCTACACCTTC
clone size: -; V gene: TRBV20-1; J gene: TRBJ2-5; D gene: -; CDR3 protein: CSVSIQETQYF; CDR3 DNA: TGCAGTGTTAGCATTCAAGAGACCCAGTACTTC
clone size: few; V gene: TRBV11-2; J gene: TRBJ2-5; D gene: TRBD2; CDR3 protein: CASSLSGGEIETQYF; CDR3 DNA: TGTGCCAGCAGCTTAAGCGGGGGGGAAATAGAGACCCAGTACTTC
clone size: few; V gene: TRBV3-1; J gene: TRBJ2-2; D gene: TRBD1; CDR3 protein: CASSRTGDNGELFF; CDR3 DNA: TGTGCCAGCAGCCGGACAGGGGACAACGGGGAGCTGTTTTTT
clone size: many; V gene: TRBV20-1; J gene: TRBJ2-3; D gene: -; CDR3 protein: CSARLATDTQYF; CDR3 DNA: TGCAGTGCCCGTTTGGCCACAGATACGCAGTATTTT
clone size: few; V gene: TRBV5-6; J gene: TRBJ2-1; D gene: TRBD1; CDR3 protein: CASIPRGQGPHEQFF; CDR3 DNA: TGTGCCAGCATCCCCCGGGGACAGGGGCCACATGAGCAGTTCTTC
clone size: many; V gene: TRBV12-3/TRBV12-4; J gene: TRBJ2-1; D gene: TRBD2; CDR3 protein: CATPSGRGVNEQFF; CDR3 DNA: TGTGCCACGCCTAGCGGGAGAGGGGTCAATGAGCAGTTCTTC
clone size: few; V gene: TRBV20-1; J gene: TRBJ2-5; D gene: TRBD1; CDR3 protein: CSARGQTGGQETQYF; CDR3 DNA: TGCAGTGCTAGGGGGCAGACAGGGGGCCAAGAGACCCAGTACTTC
clone size: many; V gene: TRBV24-1; J gene: TRBJ2-1; D gene: -; CDR3 protein: CATSDGFGQILGEQFF; CDR3 DNA: TGTGCCACCAGTGACGGGTTCGGACAGATTCTGGGTGAGCAGTTCTTC
clone size: few; V gene: TRBV7-2; J gene: TRBJ1-2; D gene: -; CDR3 protein: CASSPQITYGYTF; CDR3 DNA: TGTGCCAGCAGCCCGCAGATCACTTATGGCTACACCTTC
clone size: many; V gene: TRBV12-3/TRBV12-4; J gene: TRBJ2-2; D gene: -; CDR3 protein: CASSFRVFVEATGELFF; CDR3 DNA: TGTGCCAGCAGTTTTCGGGTTTTCGTGGAAGCCACCGGGGAGCTGTTTTTT
clone size: few; V gene: TRBV20-1; J gene: TRBJ1-2; D gene: -; CDR3 protein: CSAGALDFWGGYGYTF; CDR3 DNA: TGCAGTGCTGGGGCTCTGGACTTTTGGGGTGGCTATGGCTACACCTTC
clone size: -; V gene: TRBV10-3; J gene: TRBJ2-7; D gene: -; CDR3 protein: CAISKGGGEGYEQYF; CDR3 DNA: TGTGCCATCAGCAAAGGAGGGGGCGAAGGCTACGAGCAGTACTTC
clone size: -; V gene: TRBV5-1; J gene: TRBJ2-5; D gene: TRBD1; CDR3 protein: CASSPQGAQRETQYF; CDR3 DNA: TGCGCCAGCAGCCCACAGGGGGCGCAGAGGGAGACCCAGTACTTC
clone size: few; V gene: TRBV19; J gene: TRBJ1-2; D gene: -; CDR3 protein: CASSLPGSAWGYTF; CDR3 DNA: TGTGCCAGTAGTTTGCCAGGGTCCGCTTGGGGCTACACCTTC
clone size: -; V gene: TRBV12-5; J gene: TRBJ2-1; D gene: TRBD2; CDR3 protein: CASGFSSGGGNNEQFF; CDR3 DNA: TGTGCTAGTGGTTTCTCTAGCGGGGGGGGAAACAATGAGCAGTTCTTC
clone size: -; V gene: TRBV7-3; J gene: TRBJ2-1; D gene: -; CDR3 protein: CASSFRPSDEQFF; CDR3 DNA: TGTGCCAGCAGCTTCCGCCCCTCCGATGAGCAGTTCTTC
clone size: many; V gene: TRBV5-1; J gene: TRBJ2-6; D gene: -; CDR3 protein: CASSLVLSGANVLTF; CDR3 DNA: TGCGCCAGCAGCTTGGTTCTGTCTGGGGCCAACGTCCTGACTTTC
clone size: few; V gene: TRBV4-2; J gene: TRBJ2-2; D gene: TRBD2; CDR3 protein: CASSQTSGSYTGELFF; CDR3 DNA: TGTGCCAGCAGCCAGACTAGCGGTTCTTACACCGGGGAGCTGTTTTTT
clone size: few; V gene: TRBV20-1; J gene: TRBJ2-7; D gene: TRBD1; CDR3 protein: CSARGGTGPGEQYF; CDR3 DNA: TGCAGTGCTAGAGGGGGGACAGGGCCCGGAGAGCAGTACTTC
clone size: few; V gene: TRBV5-1; J gene: TRBJ1-1; D gene: -; CDR3 protein: CASSLGTLLNTEAFF; CDR3 DNA: TGCGCCAGCAGCCTGGGGACACTACTTAACACTGAAGCTTTCTTT
clone size: -; V gene: TRBV6-5; J gene: TRBJ1-4; D gene: TRBD1; CDR3 protein: CASSYDRAREKLFF; CDR3 DNA: TGTGCCAGCAGTTACGACAGGGCTAGGGAAAAACTGTTTTTT
clone size: -; V gene: TRBV4-1; J gene: TRBJ2-2; D gene: TRBD1; CDR3 protein: CASSQYRGSTGELFF; CDR3 DNA: TGCGCCAGCAGCCAGTACAGGGGAAGCACCGGGGAGCTGTTTTTT
clone size: many; V gene: TRBV5-1; J gene: TRBJ2-1; D gene: -; CDR3 protein: CASSLGTNYNEQFF; CDR3 DNA: TGCGCCAGCAGCTTGGGGACCAACTACAATGAGCAGTTCTTC
clone size: -; V gene: TRBV11-2; J gene: TRBJ2-2; D gene: TRBD2; CDR3 protein: CASSPSGRNTGELFF; CDR3 DNA: TGTGCCAGCAGCCCTAGCGGGAGAAACACCGGGGAGCTGTTTTTT
clone size: few; V gene: TRBV12-3/TRBV12-4; J gene: TRBJ2-7; D gene: TRBD2; CDR3 protein: CASSLTSGTVRSYEQYF; CDR3 DNA: TGTGCCAGCAGTTTAACTAGCGGGACGGTCCGTTCCTACGAGCAGTACTTC
clone size: few; V gene: TRBV5-1; J gene: TRBJ2-3; D gene: TRBD1; CDR3 protein: CASSIGQGLDTQYF; CDR3 DNA: TGCGCCAGCAGCATTGGACAGGGATTAGATACGCAGTATTTT
clone size: few; V gene: TRBV4-2; J gene: TRBJ2-7; D gene: TRBD1; CDR3 protein: CASSPGQDKPYEQYF; CDR3 DNA: TGTGCCAGCAGCCCGGGACAGGATAAACCCTACGAGCAGTACTTC
clone size: many; V gene: TRBV20-1; J gene: TRBJ2-7; D gene: -; CDR3 protein: CSAELGLHSYEQYF; CDR3 DNA: TGCAGTGCTGAGCTTGGGCTGCACTCCTACGAGCAGTACTTC